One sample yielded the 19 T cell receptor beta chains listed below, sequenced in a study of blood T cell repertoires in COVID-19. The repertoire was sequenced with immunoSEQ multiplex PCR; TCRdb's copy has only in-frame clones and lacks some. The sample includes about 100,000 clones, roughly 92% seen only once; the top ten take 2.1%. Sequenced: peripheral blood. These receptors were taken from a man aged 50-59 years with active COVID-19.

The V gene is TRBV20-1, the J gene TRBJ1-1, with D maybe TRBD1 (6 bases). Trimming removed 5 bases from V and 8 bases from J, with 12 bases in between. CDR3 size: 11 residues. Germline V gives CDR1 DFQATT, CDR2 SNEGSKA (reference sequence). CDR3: CSAHGQQEAFF. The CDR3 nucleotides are TGCAGTGCTCACGGACAGCAGGAAGCTTTCTTT.

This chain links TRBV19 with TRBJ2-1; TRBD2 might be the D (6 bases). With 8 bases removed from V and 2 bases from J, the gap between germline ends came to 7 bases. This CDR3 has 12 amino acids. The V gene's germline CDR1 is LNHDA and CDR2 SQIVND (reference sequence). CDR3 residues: CASAGTYNEQFF. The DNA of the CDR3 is TGTGCCAGTGCGGGAACCTACAATGAGCAGTTCTTC.

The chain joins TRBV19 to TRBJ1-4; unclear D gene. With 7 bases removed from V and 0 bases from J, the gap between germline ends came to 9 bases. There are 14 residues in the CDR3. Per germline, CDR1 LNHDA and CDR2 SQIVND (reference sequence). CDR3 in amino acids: CASKAAATNEKLFF. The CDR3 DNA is TGTGCCAGTAAGGCGGCTGCAACTAATGAAAAACTGTTTTTT.

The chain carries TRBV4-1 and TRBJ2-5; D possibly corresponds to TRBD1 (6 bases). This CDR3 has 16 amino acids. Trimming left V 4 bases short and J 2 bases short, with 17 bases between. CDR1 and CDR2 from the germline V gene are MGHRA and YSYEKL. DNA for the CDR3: TGCGCCAGCAGCCTCGTCCAGGCGACAGGTCAAGAGACCCAGTACTTC. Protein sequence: CASSLVQATGQETQYF.

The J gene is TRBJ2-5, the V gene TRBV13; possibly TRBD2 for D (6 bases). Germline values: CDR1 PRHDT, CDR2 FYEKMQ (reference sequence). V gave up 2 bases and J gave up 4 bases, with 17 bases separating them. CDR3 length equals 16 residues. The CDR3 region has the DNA TGTGCCAGCAGCTTAATAAATGGAGGGTTCCGAGAGACCCAGTACTTC. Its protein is CASSLINGGFRETQYF.

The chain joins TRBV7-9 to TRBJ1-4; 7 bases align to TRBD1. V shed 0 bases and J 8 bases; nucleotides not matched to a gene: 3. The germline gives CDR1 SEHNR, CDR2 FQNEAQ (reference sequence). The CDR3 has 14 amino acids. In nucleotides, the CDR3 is TGTGCCAGCAGCTTAGCAGCAGGGGGAGAAAAACTGTTTTTT. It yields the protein CASSLAAGGEKLFF.

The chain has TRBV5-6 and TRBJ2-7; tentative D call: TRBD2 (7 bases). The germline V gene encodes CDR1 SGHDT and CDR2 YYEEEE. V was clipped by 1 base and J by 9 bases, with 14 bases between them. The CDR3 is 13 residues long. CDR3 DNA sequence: TGTGCCAGCAGCTTGTATTCGGGGGGCTCGCAGTACGTC. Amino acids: CASSLYSGGSQYV.

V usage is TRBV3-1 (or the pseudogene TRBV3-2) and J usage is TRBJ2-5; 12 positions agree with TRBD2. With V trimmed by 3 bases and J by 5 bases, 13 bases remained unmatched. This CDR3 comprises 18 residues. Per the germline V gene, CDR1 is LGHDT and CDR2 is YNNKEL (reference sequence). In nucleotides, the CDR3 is TGTGCCAGCAGCCACCTAGGGGCTAGCGGGGGGGTTGAGGAGACCCAGTACTTC. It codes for CASSHLGASGGVEETQYF.

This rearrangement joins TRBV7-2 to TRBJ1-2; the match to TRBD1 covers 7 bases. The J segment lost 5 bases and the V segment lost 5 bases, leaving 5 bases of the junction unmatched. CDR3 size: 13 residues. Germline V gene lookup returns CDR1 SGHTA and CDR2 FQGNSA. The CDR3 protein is CASSAGQPYGYTF. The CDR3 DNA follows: TGTGCCAGCAGCGCGGGACAGCCTTATGGCTACACCTTC.

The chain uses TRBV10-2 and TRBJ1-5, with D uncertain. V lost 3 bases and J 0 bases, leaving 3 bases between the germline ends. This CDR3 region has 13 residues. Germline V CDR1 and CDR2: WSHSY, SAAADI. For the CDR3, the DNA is TGCGCCAGCAGTGACGGTAGCAATCAGCCCCAGCATTTT. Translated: CASSDGSNQPQHF.

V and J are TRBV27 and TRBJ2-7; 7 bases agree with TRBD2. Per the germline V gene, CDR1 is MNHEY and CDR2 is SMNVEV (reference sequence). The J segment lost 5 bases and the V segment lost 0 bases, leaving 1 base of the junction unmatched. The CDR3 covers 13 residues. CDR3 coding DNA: TGTGCCAGCAGTTTATCGCGGGGGAACGAGCAGTACGTC. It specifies CASSLSRGNEQYV.

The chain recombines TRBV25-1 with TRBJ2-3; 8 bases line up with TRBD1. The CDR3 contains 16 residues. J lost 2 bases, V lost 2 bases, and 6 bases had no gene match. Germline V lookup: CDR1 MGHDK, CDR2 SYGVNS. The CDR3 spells CASSEPGTGYTDTQYF. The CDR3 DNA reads TGTGCCAGCAGTGAACCTGGGACAGGTTACACAGATACGCAGTATTTT.

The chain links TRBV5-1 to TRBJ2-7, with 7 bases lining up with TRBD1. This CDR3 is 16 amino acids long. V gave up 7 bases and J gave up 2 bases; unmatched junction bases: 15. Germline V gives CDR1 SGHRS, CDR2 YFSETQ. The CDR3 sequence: CASANYLRDSAYEQYF. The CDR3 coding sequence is TGCGCCAGCGCAAATTACCTCCGGGACAGCGCCTACGAGCAGTACTTC.

The CDR3 sequence is CASRGTGNTGELFF. As DNA, the CDR3 is TGTGCCAGCAGGGGGACAGGGAACACCGGGGAGCTGTTTTTT. The chain recombines TRBV28 with TRBJ2-2; 8 nucleotides match TRBD1. The CDR3 totals 14 residues. The germline CDR1 and CDR2 sequences are MDHEN and SYDVKM. V was clipped by 6 bases and J by 1 base; unmatched bases: 1.

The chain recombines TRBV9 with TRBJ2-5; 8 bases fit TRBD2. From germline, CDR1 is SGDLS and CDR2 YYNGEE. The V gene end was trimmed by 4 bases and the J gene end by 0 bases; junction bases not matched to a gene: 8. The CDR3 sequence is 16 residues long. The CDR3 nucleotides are TGTGCCAGCAGCATCCGGGAGGGACGGTACCAAGAGACCCAGTACTTC. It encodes CASSIREGRYQETQYF. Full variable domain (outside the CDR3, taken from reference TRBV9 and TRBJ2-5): DSGVTQTPKHLITATGQRVTLRCSPRSGDLSVYWYQQSLDQGLQFLIQYYNGEERAKGNILERFSAQQFPDLHSELNLSSLELGDSALYFCASSIREGRYQETQYFGPGTRLLVL.

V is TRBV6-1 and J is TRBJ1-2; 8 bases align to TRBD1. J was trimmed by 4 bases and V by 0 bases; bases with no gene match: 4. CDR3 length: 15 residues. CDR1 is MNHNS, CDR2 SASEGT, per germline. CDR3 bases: TGTGCCAGCAGTGAAGCGTGGACAGGGCTCTATGGCTACACCTTC. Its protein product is CASSEAWTGLYGYTF.

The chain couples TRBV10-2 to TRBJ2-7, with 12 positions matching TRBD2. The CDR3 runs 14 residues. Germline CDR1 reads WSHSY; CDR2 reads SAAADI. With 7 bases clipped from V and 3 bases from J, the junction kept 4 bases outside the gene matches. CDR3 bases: TGCGCCAGCACGCGGACTAGCGGGGACTACGAGCAGTACTTC. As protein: CASTRTSGDYEQYF.

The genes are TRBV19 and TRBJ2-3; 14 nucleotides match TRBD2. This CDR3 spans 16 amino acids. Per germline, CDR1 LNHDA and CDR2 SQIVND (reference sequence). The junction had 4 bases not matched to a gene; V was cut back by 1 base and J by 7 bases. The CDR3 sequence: CASSIAGTSGSYTQYF. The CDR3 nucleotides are TGTGCCAGTAGTATAGCCGGGACTAGCGGGAGTTATACGCAGTATTTT.

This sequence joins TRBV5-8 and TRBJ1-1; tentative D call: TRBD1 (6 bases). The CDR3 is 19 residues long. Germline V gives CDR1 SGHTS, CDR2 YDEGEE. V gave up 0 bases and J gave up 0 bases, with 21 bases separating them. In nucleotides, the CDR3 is TGTGCCAGCAGCTTGGCGTCCCCAGGGTTTTGGGGGCTGAACACTGAAGCTTTCTTT. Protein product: CASSLASPGFWGLNTEAFF.